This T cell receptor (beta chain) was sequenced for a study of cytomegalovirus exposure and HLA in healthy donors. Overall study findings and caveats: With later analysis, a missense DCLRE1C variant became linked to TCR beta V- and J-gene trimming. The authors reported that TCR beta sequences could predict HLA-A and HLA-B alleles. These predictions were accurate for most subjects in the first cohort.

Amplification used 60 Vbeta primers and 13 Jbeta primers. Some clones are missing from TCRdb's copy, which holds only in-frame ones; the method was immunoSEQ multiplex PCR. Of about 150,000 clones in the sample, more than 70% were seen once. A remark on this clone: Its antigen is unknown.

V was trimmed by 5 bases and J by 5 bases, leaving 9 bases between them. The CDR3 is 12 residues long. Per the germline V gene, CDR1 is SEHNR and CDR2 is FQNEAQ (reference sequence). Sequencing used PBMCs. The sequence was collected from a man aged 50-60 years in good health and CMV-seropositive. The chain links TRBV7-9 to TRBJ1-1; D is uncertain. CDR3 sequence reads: CASSSLGTEAFF. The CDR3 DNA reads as TGTGCCAGCAGCAGCCTAGGTACTGAAGCTTTCTTT.